One and the same sample provided the 30 T cell receptor beta chains below, sequenced in a study of blood T cell repertoires in COVID-19. Profiling relied on immunoSEQ multiplex PCR, and the TCRdb table lists in-frame clones only, not all of them. The sample carries under 350,000 clones, around 86% recorded once. The sample comprised peripheral blood. These receptor sequences come from a man younger than 35 with active or convalescent COVID-19.

The V gene is TRBV2, the J gene TRBJ1-5; weak D call: TRBD1 (6 bases). From germline, CDR1 is SNHLY and CDR2 FYNNEI. Trimming took off 4 bases at V and 7 bases at J, with 17 bases between the two ends. The CDR3 has 15 residues. The CDR3 DNA sequence: TGTGCCAGCAGTGTTGGGCAGGGGTATGGGCAGCCCCAGCATTTT. Protein sequence: CASSVGQGYGQPQHF.

The rearrangement joins TRBV24-1 to TRBJ2-5; 10 nucleotides match TRBD1. The ends lost 3 bases at V and 5 bases at J; junction bases unmatched: 8. Germline values: CDR1 KGHDR, CDR2 SFDVKD. This CDR3 has 16 amino acids. The CDR3 loop is CATSDTGTGEWETQYF. In DNA, the CDR3 is TGTGCCACCAGTGATACCGGGACAGGGGAGTGGGAGACCCAGTACTTC.

The V gene is TRBV19, the J gene TRBJ2-1; the match to TRBD2 covers 7 bases. The junction had 11 bases not matched to a gene; V was cut back by 7 bases and J by 5 bases. Germline CDR1 reads LNHDA; CDR2 reads SQIVND (reference sequence). This CDR3 region has 15 residues. CDR3 sequence (DNA): TGTGCCAGTAATACCTGGCGAGCGGGGAACAATGAGCAGTTCTTC. It is translated as CASNTWRAGNNEQFF.

Only one count was recorded for this clone. V usage is TRBV27 and J usage is TRBJ1-5; 8 bases are a match to TRBD1. J lost 7 bases, V lost 2 bases, and 4 bases had no gene match. The CDR3 runs to 14 residues. Germline V gene sequence: CDR1 MNHEY, CDR2 SMNVEV (reference sequence). The CDR3 DNA reads as TGTGCCAGCAGTTTACAGGGGGCATTGCAGCCCCAGCATTTT. Protein sequence: CASSLQGALQPQHF.

The chain recombines TRBV10-3 with TRBJ2-7; 8 bases agree with TRBD2. Germline V CDR1 and CDR2: ENHRY, SYGVKD. The CDR3 length is 15 residues. With V trimmed by 0 bases and J by 4 bases, 5 bases remained unmatched. The CDR3 here is CAISESSGVGYEQYF. The DNA for the CDR3 is TGTGCCATCAGTGAGTCTAGCGGGGTGGGGTACGAGCAGTACTTC.

A word on this clone: The same CDR3 also results from other DNA sequences found in this sample. This rearrangement joins TRBV4-1 to TRBJ2-7; D remains unclear. V lost 4 bases and J 1 base, leaving 8 bases between the germline ends. This CDR3 comprises 13 residues. Germline V gene data show CDR1 as MGHRA and CDR2 as YSYEKL. The CDR3 DNA is TGCGCCAGCAGCCCGGGTGGGTCCTACGAGCAGTACTTC. Translated, it gives CASSPGGSYEQYF.

CDR3 region: CASSLDPGQRTEKLFF. In nucleotides, the CDR3 is TGTGCCAGCAGTCTTGACCCGGGACAAAGAACCGAAAAACTGTTTTTT. This sequence joins TRBV28 and TRBJ1-4; D is possibly TRBD1 (6 bases). The germline V gene has CDR1 MDHEN and CDR2 SYDVKM. V was trimmed by 5 bases and J by 8 bases, leaving 21 bases between them. This CDR3 is 16 amino acids long.

The gene calls are TRBV24-1 and TRBJ2-1; TRBD1 aligns across 9 bases. This CDR3 is built from 21 residues. V lost 1 base to trimming and J lost 0 bases; unmatched junction nucleotides: 15. Germline V CDR1 and CDR2: KGHDR, SFDVKD. The CDR3 here is CATSDLGKQGAALSSYNEQFF. CDR3 nucleotides: TGTGCCACCAGTGATTTAGGGAAACAGGGGGCGGCCCTTAGCTCCTACAATGAGCAGTTCTTC.

The J gene is TRBJ2-7, the V gene TRBV28, with D possibly being TRBD1 (5 bases). The CDR3 extends over 16 amino acids. The germline gives CDR1 MDHEN, CDR2 SYDVKM. Trimming stripped 3 bases from V and 1 base from J, with 16 bases between. For the CDR3, the DNA is TGTGCCAGCAGTTTCGCGCTGCGACAGATGTCCTACGAGCAGTACTTC. Its protein product is CASSFALRQMSYEQYF.

This chain uses TRBV2 with TRBJ2-3; possible D gene TRBD1, 5 bases. Trimming pared 5 bases from V and 2 bases from J, leaving 17 bases between. The V gene's germline CDR1 is SNHLY and CDR2 FYNNEI. This CDR3 contains 16 residues. The chain's CDR3 is CASSYTGPPHTDTQYF. CDR3 DNA: TGTGCCAGCAGTTATACAGGACCCCCTCACACAGATACGCAGTATTTT.

The table lists this clone with a count of one. V gene TRBV30 combines with J gene TRBJ2-3; TRBD2 is a possible D gene (5 bases). The CDR3 is 16 residues long. V dropped 0 bases and J dropped 0 bases, with 13 bases sitting between them. Germline CDR1 GTSNPN, CDR2 SVGIG (reference sequence). The CDR3: CAWSVGRAGSTDTQYF. CDR3 DNA sequence: TGTGCCTGGAGTGTAGGTCGGGCGGGTAGCACAGATACGCAGTATTTT.

V and J are TRBV7-6 and TRBJ2-2, with TRBD2 matching over 13 bases. The CDR3 consists of 19 residues. CDR1 and CDR2 (germline): SGHVS, FNYEAQ. Trimming took 5 bases from V and 4 from J; bases not matched to a gene: 13. The DNA of the CDR3 is TGTGCCAGCAGCCCTACTAGCGGGAGGGCCTTTCGCGTCACCGGGGAGCTGTTTTTT. This sequence encodes CASSPTSGRAFRVTGELFF.

This clone appeared a single time. The chain joins TRBV5-1 to TRBJ2-5; 7 positions match TRBD2. The V gene's germline CDR1 is SGHRS and CDR2 YFSETQ. The CDR3 is made up of 14 amino acids. V lost 4 bases to trimming and J lost 5 bases; unmatched junction nucleotides: 8. The CDR3 coding sequence is TGCGCCAGCAGCGACGGACTAGGGGTGGAGACCCAGTACTTC. Its protein product is CASSDGLGVETQYF.

This chain connects TRBV2 to TRBJ2-7, with 8 nucleotides matching TRBD2. CDR3 length equals 12 residues. Germline V gives CDR1 SNHLY, CDR2 FYNNEI. V trimming: 8 bases; J trimming: 4 bases; junction bases outside the gene matches: 4. CDR3 DNA: TGTGCCAGCGGGACTAGTCGGTACGAGCAGTACTTC. Its protein is CASGTSRYEQYF.

This clone was counted only a few times. The V call is TRBV5-1, the J call TRBJ2-1; no clear D gene. Germline V gene lookup returns CDR1 SGHRS and CDR2 YFSETQ. V lost 1 base and J lost 0, with 8 bases in between. The CDR3 runs 15 residues. CDR3 region: CASSLLASSYNEQFF. In nucleotides, the CDR3 is TGCGCCAGCAGCTTGCTCGCTAGCTCCTACAATGAGCAGTTCTTC.

The chain recombines TRBV6-5 with TRBJ1-4; TRBD1 matches 8 bases. V trimming: 8 bases; J trimming: 8 bases; junction bases outside the gene matches: 7. This CDR3 comprises 13 residues. CDR1 and CDR2 from the germline V gene are MNHEY and SVGAGI. CDR3 loop: CASRQGTEEKLFF. DNA for the CDR3: TGTGCCAGCCGACAGGGGACAGAGGAAAAACTGTTTTTT.

J is TRBJ2-1 and V is TRBV30, with D perhaps TRBD1 (5 bases). Germline CDR1 reads GTSNPN; CDR2 reads SVGIG (reference sequence). The ends were cut back, 8 bases at V and 4 bases at J, with 21 bases in the middle. The CDR3 totals 15 residues. This CDR3 reads CATKAQGQNYNEQFF. DNA for the CDR3: TGTGCCACAAAGGCCCAGGGTCAGAATTACAATGAGCAGTTCTTC.

The rearrangement links TRBV12-3 or TRBV12-4 to TRBJ1-4; TRBD1 aligns across 7 bases. The V and J ends lost 6 bases and 8 bases, in that order; junction bases with no gene match: 6. The CDR3 totals 13 residues. The CDR3 spells CASRRSRGEKLFF. The CDR3 nucleotides read TGTGCCAGCAGGCGATCCAGGGGGGAAAAACTGTTTTTT.

J is TRBJ2-7 and V is TRBV7-2, with a tentative D call TRBD2 (6 bases). Germline assignment: CDR1 SGHTA and CDR2 FQGNSA. CDR3 length: 13 amino acids. Trimming removed 5 bases at V and 2 bases at J, with 10 bases between. The CDR3: CASSRDLPYEQYF. The CDR3 bases are TGTGCCAGCAGCCGGGACTTACCCTACGAGCAGTACTTC.

Note on this clone: At the DNA level, this CDR3 is encoded by other sequences in the same sample as well. V and J are TRBV28 and TRBJ1-5; no definite D call. CDR3 length: 13 amino acids. The ends were cut back, 2 bases at V and 7 bases at J, with 9 bases in the middle. Per the germline V gene, CDR1 is MDHEN and CDR2 is SYDVKM. This CDR3 reads CASSLTGGQPQHF. DNA of the CDR3: TGTGCCAGCAGTTTAACCGGCGGGCAGCCCCAGCATTTT.

V is TRBV25-1 and J is TRBJ2-3, with D possibly TRBD2 on 6 matching bases. The CDR3 has 14 amino acids. V was shortened by 5 bases and J by 2 bases, with 11 bases between the two germline ends. CDR1 and CDR2 (germline): MGHDK, SYGVNS. For the CDR3, the DNA is TGTGCCAGCAGTTACCGGGGGATCACAGATACGCAGTATTTT. Encoded protein: CASSYRGITDTQYF. Full variable domain (rest looked up from reference TRBV25-1 and TRBJ2-3): EADIYQTPRYLVIGTGKKITLECSQTMGHDKMYWYQQDPGMELHLIHYSYGVNSTEKGDLSSESTVSRIRTEHFPLTLESARPSHTSQYLCASSYRGITDTQYFGPGTRLTVL.

This chain joins TRBV6-1 and TRBJ2-3; 10 nucleotides line up with TRBD2. The CDR3 has 21 residues. V was clipped by 2 bases and J by 6 bases; unmatched bases: 23. Germline-derived CDR1 and CDR2 are MNHNS and SASEGT. DNA for the CDR3: TGTGCCAGCAGTGAATTTTTCCTGCCCGGAGGTCTAGCGGGAGCAGGGGATACGCAGTATTTT. It specifies CASSEFFLPGGLAGAGDTQYF.

V usage is TRBV5-6 and J usage is TRBJ2-2, with TRBD2 matching 12 bases. The ends lost 4 bases at V and 7 bases at J; junction bases unmatched: 5. The CDR3 is 15 amino acids. Germline V gene lookup returns CDR1 SGHDT and CDR2 YYEEEE. In DNA, the CDR3 is TGTGCCAGCAGCCAACTAGCGGGGGGCAGCGGGGAGCTGTTTTTT. Its protein product is CASSQLAGGSGELFF.

V gene TRBV19 combines with J gene TRBJ2-5, with 8 bases identical to TRBD1. Unmatched junction bases numbered 3, after V lost 4 bases and J lost 5 bases. Germline V CDR1 and CDR2: LNHDA, SQIVND (reference sequence). The CDR3 runs to 13 residues. CDR3 loop: CASSNQGAETQYF. The CDR3 DNA follows: TGTGCCAGTAGTAACCAGGGGGCCGAGACCCAGTACTTC.

The chain recombines TRBV5-1 with TRBJ1-2; 8 bases align to TRBD1. The CDR3 sequence is 14 residues long. Trimming took 7 bases from V and 2 from J; bases not matched to a gene: 7. Germline-derived CDR1 and CDR2 are SGHRS and YFSETQ. The CDR3 nucleotides read TGCGCCAGCTCCCCCCAGGGGGCCAACTATGGCTACACCTTC. Translated: CASSPQGANYGYTF.

This clone has a single count. The chain carries TRBV3-1 (or the pseudogene TRBV3-2) and TRBJ1-1; no reliable D call. The CDR3 sequence is 14 residues long. V lost 4 bases and J 13 bases, leaving 22 bases between the germline ends. From germline, CDR1 is LGHDT and CDR2 YNNKEL (reference sequence). CDR3 protein: CASSPGGFRVYVFF. Written as DNA, the CDR3 is TGTGCCAGCAGCCCGGGTGGGTTCCGCGTATATGTTTTCTTT.

This clone was picked up one time. This chain connects TRBV7-6 to TRBJ2-2, with D perhaps TRBD2 (5 bases). V shed 6 bases and J shed 3 bases, with 11 bases lying between them. Germline V CDR1 and CDR2: SGHVS, FNYEAQ. This CDR3 is built from 14 residues. CDR3 sequence reads: CASRLGGYTGELFF. The CDR3 bases are TGTGCCAGCAGACTAGGAGGATACACCGGGGAGCTGTTTTTT.

The V and J genes are TRBV9 and TRBJ2-7; 8 bases line up with TRBD2. This CDR3 comprises 16 residues. J was trimmed by 3 bases and V by 3 bases; bases with no gene match: 11. Germline-derived CDR1 and CDR2 are SGDLS and YYNGEE. The CDR3 DNA sequence: TGTGCCAGCAGCGCCGGCCCGGGACTAGAATTCTACGAGCAGTACTTC. Its translation is CASSAGPGLEFYEQYF. The full variable domain, completed using reference TRBV9 and TRBJ2-7, is DSGVTQTPKHLITATGQRVTLRCSPRSGDLSVYWYQQSLDQGLQFLIQYYNGEERAKGNILERFSAQQFPDLHSELNLSSLELGDSALYFCASSAGPGLEFYEQYFGPGTRLTVT.

The chain couples TRBV12-3 or TRBV12-4 to TRBJ2-2, with D unresolved. V was pared by 4 bases and J by 8 bases, with 2 bases between. The CDR3 length is 10 residues. The CDR3 coding sequence is TGTGCCAGCAGTTCGGGGGAGCTGTTTTTT. Residues: CASSSGELFF.

This chain uses TRBV28 with TRBJ1-6, with 7 bases matching TRBD1. The germline gives CDR1 MDHEN, CDR2 SYDVKM. The CDR3 contains 16 residues. Germline trimming cut 2 bases from V and 8 bases from J; bases unmatched to any gene: 9. The CDR3 nucleotides are TGTGCCAGCAGTTTACGGTCGGGACAGATAGATTCACCCCTCCACTTT. Protein sequence: CASSLRSGQIDSPLHF.